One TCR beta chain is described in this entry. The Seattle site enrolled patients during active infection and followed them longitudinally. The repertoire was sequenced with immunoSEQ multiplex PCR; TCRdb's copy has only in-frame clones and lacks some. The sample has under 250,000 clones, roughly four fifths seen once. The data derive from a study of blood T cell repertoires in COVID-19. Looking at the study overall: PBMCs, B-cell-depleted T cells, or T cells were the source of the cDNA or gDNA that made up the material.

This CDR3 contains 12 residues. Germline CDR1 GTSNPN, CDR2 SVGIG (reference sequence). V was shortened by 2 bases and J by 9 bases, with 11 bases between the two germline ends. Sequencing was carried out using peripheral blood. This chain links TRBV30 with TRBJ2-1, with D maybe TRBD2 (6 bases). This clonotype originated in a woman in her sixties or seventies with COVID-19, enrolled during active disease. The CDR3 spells CAWSFTGGEQFF. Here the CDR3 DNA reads TGTGCCTGGAGTTTTACCGGGGGTGAGCAGTTCTTC. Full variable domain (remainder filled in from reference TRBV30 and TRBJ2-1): SQTIHQWPATLVQPVGSPLSLECTVEGTSNPNLYWYRQAAGRGLQLLFYSVGIGQISSEVPQNLSASRPQDRQFILSSKKLLLSDSGFYLCAWSFTGGEQFFGPGTRLTVL.